The clone carrying this TCR beta chain is categorized as medium-sized (0.01 to 0.1%). This entry belongs to a study of graft-versus-host responses after intestinal transplantation. Findings of the study overall: Detection of GvH clones occurred in recipient marrow, and some had their first appearance in ileum or blood.

The V gene lost 6 bases and the J gene lost 0 bases, with 12 bases spanning the gap. Per the germline V gene, CDR1 is SNHLY and CDR2 is FYNNEI. The CDR3 is 14 amino acids. Clones were sequenced by immunoSEQ multiplex PCR, and TCRdb holds only the in-frame ones, with some missing. The sample lists about 3,000 clones, 30% to 35% occurring once. The specimen was alloreactive CD4+ T cells from a mixed lymphocyte reaction culture, collected before transplantation. The subset was: CFSE-low proliferating T cells sorted from roughly 6-day pre-transplant mixed lymphocyte reaction (GvH or HvG direction). The J gene is TRBJ2-7, the V gene TRBV2; tentatively, D is TRBD1 or TRBD2 (5 bases each). The sequence came from a human patient who was an organ donor for intestinal transplantation. CDR3 region: CASRTGRSSYEQYF. The DNA for the CDR3 is TGTGCCAGCAGGACGGGACGGAGCTCCTACGAGCAGTACTTC.